These T cell receptor beta chains were read from a single sample in a study of OX40 agonist ivuxolimab in advanced cancers. This table comes from immunoSEQ multiplex PCR, and its TCRdb copy is limited to in-frame clones, with some not included. This table holds about 100,000 clones, 94% found once. The specimen comprised CD4+ or CD8+ T cells sorted from blood, sampled in a trial of the OX40 agonist ivuxolimab. Receptors originate from an adult with an advanced solid tumor such as melanoma, head and neck, liver or kidney cancer. CDR3s leave out the opening cysteine and the closing phenylalanine or tryptophan. Fields, in order: J gene, V gene, clone size, CDR3 protein. Not every row has a clone size; where given, it reads once, few, many or a size class.

TRBJ1-5,TRBV2,-,ASRDTGYSNQPQH
TRBJ1-1,TRBV27,-,ASSYLLNTEAF
TRBJ1-1,TRBV11-2,-,ASSSDRGGTEAF
TRBJ1-2,TRBV4-3,-,ASSPSELYGYT
TRBJ1-5,TRBV5-1,-,ASSLVPTGFSNQPQH
TRBJ1-4,TRBV5-6,once,ASSVNEKLF
TRBJ1-1,TRBV7-2,-,ASSLTNSNTEAF
TRBJ2-6,TRBV6-5,-,ASSYSRVPGANVLT
TRBJ1-2,TRBV4-3,-,ASRLFPTGNYGYT
TRBJ2-3,TRBV29-1,-,SVAPGRAADTQY
TRBJ2-3,TRBV6-6,once,ASRPTSLRGADTQY
TRBJ2-3,TRBV4-1,-,ASSQAGWRESTDTQY
TRBJ2-6,TRBV5-1,-,ASSLRGPGANVLT
TRBJ2-5,TRBV5-1,-,ASSEDGQGRQY
TRBJ1-1,TRBV5-1,-,ASRTGAVGNTEAF
TRBJ2-2,TRBV19,-,ASTPRGLARDGGTGELF
TRBJ1-4,TRBV7-9,-,ASGNGTPGNEKLF
TRBJ1-5,TRBV11-2,-,ASSEGRGQPQH
TRBJ2-1,TRBV7-2,-,ASSLARYNEQF
TRBJ2-7,TRBV9,-,ASSVGYEQY
TRBJ1-2,TRBV19,-,ASSSTQGTNYGYT
TRBJ1-1,TRBV6-1,-,ASSEIMVRANTEAF
TRBJ1-3,TRBV7-2,-,ASSFTGGGNTIY
TRBJ2-3,TRBV7-9,-,ASSPERRVTDTQY
TRBJ1-2,TRBV30,-,AWSLERRYGYT
TRBJ1-2,TRBV5-5,once,ASSLAVRESVGYT
TRBJ1-1,TRBV10-3,-,AISAGADTEAF
TRBJ2-6,TRBV7-2,-,ASTPGHTVPGANVLT
TRBJ2-1,TRBV7-3,-,ASSYPGGAGLAGKTYNEQF
TRBJ2-2,TRBV4-1,-,ASSQTGTNTGELF
TRBJ2-7,TRBV2,-,ASIGRGGTYEQY
TRBJ1-5,TRBV2,few,ASNRVEKQPQH
TRBJ2-7,TRBV2,-,ASSATGYEQY
TRBJ1-3,TRBV7-2,-,ASSSRQGRGNTIY
TRBJ1-2,TRBV6-5,once,ASSVGTANYGYT
TRBJ1-1,TRBV7-9,-,ASSLDEGTDTEAF
TRBJ1-2,TRBV5-4,-,ASSLGGTGYGYT
TRBJ2-5,TRBV18,-,ASSPEGTGGLETQY
TRBJ1-1,TRBV5-1,once,ASRRGDSTEAF
TRBJ1-3,TRBV7-2,-,ASSLAAGGSGNTIY
TRBJ1-2,TRBV5-1,-,ASSLGQGVDGYT
TRBJ2-3,TRBV6-1,once,ASTSGGGTDTQY
TRBJ2-7,TRBV9,-,ASSPPRKFYEQY
TRBJ1-1,TRBV5-4,-,ASSFFDRDNTEAF
TRBJ2-7,TRBV25-1,once,ASSERQSSNEQY
TRBJ2-1,TRBV5-6,-,ASSMPGLAGREQF